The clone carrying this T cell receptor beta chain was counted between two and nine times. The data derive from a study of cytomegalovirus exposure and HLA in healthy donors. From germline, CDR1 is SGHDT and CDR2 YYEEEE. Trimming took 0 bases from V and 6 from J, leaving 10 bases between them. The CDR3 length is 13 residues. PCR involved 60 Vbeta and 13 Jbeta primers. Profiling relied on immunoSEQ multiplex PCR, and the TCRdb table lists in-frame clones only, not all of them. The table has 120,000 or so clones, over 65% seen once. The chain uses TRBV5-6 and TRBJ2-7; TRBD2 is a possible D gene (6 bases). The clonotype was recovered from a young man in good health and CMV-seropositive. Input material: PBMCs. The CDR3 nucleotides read TGTGCCAGCAGCTTGGATTGGGGAGGCGAGCAGTACTTC. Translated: CASSLDWGGEQYF.